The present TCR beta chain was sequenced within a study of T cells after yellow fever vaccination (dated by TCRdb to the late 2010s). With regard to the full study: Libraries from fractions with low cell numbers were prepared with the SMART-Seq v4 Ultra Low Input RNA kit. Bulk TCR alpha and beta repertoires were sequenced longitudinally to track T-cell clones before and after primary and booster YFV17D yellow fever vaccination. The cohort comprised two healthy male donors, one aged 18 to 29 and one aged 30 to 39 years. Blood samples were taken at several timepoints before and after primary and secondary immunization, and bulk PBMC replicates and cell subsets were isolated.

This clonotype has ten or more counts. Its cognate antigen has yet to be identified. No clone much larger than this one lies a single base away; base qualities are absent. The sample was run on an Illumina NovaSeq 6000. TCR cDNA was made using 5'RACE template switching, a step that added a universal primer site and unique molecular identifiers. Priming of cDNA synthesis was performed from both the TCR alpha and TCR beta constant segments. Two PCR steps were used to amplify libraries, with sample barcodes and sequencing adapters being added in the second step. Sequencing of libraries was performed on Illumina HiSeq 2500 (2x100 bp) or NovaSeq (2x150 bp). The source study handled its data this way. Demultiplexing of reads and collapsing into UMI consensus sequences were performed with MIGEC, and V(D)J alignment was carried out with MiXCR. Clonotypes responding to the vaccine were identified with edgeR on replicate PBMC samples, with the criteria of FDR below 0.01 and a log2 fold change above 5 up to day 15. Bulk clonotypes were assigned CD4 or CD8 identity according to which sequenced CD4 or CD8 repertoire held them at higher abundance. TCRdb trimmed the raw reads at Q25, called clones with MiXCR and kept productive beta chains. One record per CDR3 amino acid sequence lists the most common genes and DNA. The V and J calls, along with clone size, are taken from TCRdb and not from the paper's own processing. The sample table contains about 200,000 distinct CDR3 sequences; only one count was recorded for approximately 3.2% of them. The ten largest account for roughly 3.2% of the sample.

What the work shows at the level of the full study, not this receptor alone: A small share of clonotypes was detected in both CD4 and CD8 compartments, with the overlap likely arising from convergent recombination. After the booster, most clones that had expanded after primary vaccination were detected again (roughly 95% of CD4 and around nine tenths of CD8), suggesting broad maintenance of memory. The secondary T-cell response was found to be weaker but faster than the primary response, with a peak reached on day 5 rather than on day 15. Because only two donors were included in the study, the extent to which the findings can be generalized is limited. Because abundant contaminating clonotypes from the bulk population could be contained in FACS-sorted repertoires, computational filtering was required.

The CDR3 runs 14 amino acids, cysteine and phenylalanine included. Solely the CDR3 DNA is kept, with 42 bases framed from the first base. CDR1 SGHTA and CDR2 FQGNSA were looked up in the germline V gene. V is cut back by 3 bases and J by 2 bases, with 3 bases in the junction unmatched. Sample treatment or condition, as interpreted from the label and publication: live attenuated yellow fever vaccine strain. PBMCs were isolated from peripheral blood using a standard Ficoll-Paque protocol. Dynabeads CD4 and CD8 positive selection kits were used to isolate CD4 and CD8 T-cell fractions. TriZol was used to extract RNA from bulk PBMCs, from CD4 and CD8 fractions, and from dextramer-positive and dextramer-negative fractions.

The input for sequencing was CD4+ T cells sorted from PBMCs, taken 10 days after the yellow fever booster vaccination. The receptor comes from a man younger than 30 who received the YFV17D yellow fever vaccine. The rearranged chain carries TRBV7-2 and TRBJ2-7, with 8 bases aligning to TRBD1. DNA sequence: TGTGCCAGCAGCTTTGACAGGGGAACCTACGAGCAGTACTTC. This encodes CASSFDRGTYEQYF.